The clone carrying this T cell receptor (beta chain) came up a few times. V was cut by 5 bases and J by 7 bases, with 12 bases left in between. CDR1 and CDR2 from the germline V gene are MNHEY and SVGEGT. This CDR3 has 13 residues. Uncontrolled infections, other autoimmune diseases, pregnancy or lactation led to exclusion of patients. This entry belongs to a study of T cells in Graves' hyperthyroidism and ophthalmopathy. Amplified regions were TCR beta CDR3 sequences from RNA transcripts. During a first-round RT-PCR of the TCR CDR3, the HTBI primer set was used. MiXCR, run by TCRdb on the multiplex PCR reads, gives a single entry per CDR3 protein. The table has hundreds of thousands of distinct CDR3 sequences, more than 20% seen once.

The sequence was collected from a man over 45 with Graves' hyperthyroidism. This chain links TRBV6-2 or TRBV6-3 with TRBJ1-5, with D possibly matching TRBD1 (6 bases). Sequenced: blood. The CDR3 loop is CASSHRERQPQHF. CDR3 DNA sequence: TGTGCCAGCAGTCACAGGGAGCGGCAGCCCCAGCATTTT.